This TCR beta chain was sequenced in a study of T cells in Graves' hyperthyroidism and ophthalmopathy (dated by TCRdb to the late 2010s). Context from the whole study: Peripheral blood samples were taken at the time of initial diagnosis, prior to any treatment. TCR V-J signatures able to tell the groups apart were searched for in a discovery cohort of more than 90 patients, of whom more than 40 had Graves' ophthalmopathy and under 65 had stable Graves' hyperthyroidism. Following sampling, methimazole starting at 30 mg daily was given to hyperthyroidism patients, and high-dose intravenous methylprednisolone was given to ophthalmopathy patients. The paper describes TCR Vbeta CDR3 sequencing of 140 or so peripheral blood samples, made up of 43 ophthalmopathy patients, around 78 hyperthyroidism patients and roughly 17 progressor patients. In addition, the study compared T-cell repertoires in thyroid tissue and in blood from roughly 6 Graves' hyperthyroidism patients. An independent validation cohort of around 19 hyperthyroidism patients and more than 15 patients who later progressed to ophthalmopathy tested prospective prediction of ophthalmopathy. For training and testing, the 80 to 100 patients in the discovery cohort were randomly divided in a 7:3 ratio. The research as a whole found: A 13 V-J signature model separated ophthalmopathy from stable hyperthyroidism, with roughly 88% sensitivity and roughly 82% specificity in cross-validation and 80%/75% in testing. In validation, the model predicted progression to ophthalmopathy with 60% to 71% sensitivity and roughly 72% specificity, a median of about 6 months before onset. Most expanded thyroid clonotypes (frequency above 0.001) were also found in blood, which suggests that blood repertoires may mirror thyroid immune responses. No statistical method was used to set the sample size in advance, and investigators knew the group allocation.

A patient counted as having stable Graves' hyperthyroidism if no progression to ophthalmopathy occurred over 18 months of follow-up. Hyperthyroidism patients were newly diagnosed, had a disease duration of under 2 months, and were aged 18 to 65 years. Patients with uncontrolled infections, other autoimmune diseases, pregnancy or lactation were excluded. Diagnoses were established on the basis of clinical symptoms, serum thyroxine and TRAb, thyroid ultrasound, and orbital computed tomography. Ficoll-Paque density gradient centrifugation was used to isolate PBMCs from approximately 10 ml of fresh peripheral blood. Total RNA was extracted with Trizol reagent, and quality was checked on an Agilent 2100 Bioanalyzer. The CDR3 goes from the cysteine to the phenylalanine over 16 residues. CDR3 DNA only is kept here, 48 bases in frame from base 1. Ends trimmed: V by 0 bases, J by 7 bases; bases unmatched to a gene: 7.

This clonotype was seen only a few times. Its cognate antigen has yet to be identified. Base qualities are missing; no much larger clone stands one base away. The TCR beta CDR3 regions were amplified from RNA transcripts. The first round of RT-PCR for the TCR CDR3 was performed with the HTBI primer set and the Qiagen OneStep RT-PCR kit. Libraries were constructed in a second round of multiplex PCR, after which size selection and purification were carried out. Libraries were sequenced paired-end with 100 bp reads on an Illumina HiSeq2000. The original pipeline was this. SOAPnuke was used to process the raw data, with reads discarded if the reads contained adapters or uncalled bases, had a mean Phred below 15, or lacked an exact constant-primer or identifier match. COPE v1.2.5 was used to merge high-quality paired reads, and clonotypes were defined as unique nucleotide sequences. Clonotypes were aligned to IMGT TRBV, TRBD and TRBJ reference segments using MiTCR v1.1. The analysis included only V-J combinations with a frequency above 0.0001, which together covered 99% to 99.2% of the repertoires. A TCS score was defined as the ratio of F50 (clonal expansion) to E x V (chaos), with BLOSUM62-based TCRdist applied between CDR3 peptides within each V-J. Welch's t-statistics and random forest reduced just over 500 V-J features to roughly 13, which were used in a naive Bayes classifier (R e1071). TCRdb reprocessed the public reads (quality trimming at Q25 with fastp, clone calling with MiXCR) and kept in-frame beta chains. Each record represents a unique CDR3 protein, reported with the most common genes and DNA among its rows. The V and J calls reflect TCRdb's pipeline rather than the authors' work. Recorded for this sample are 600,000 to 750,000 distinct CDR3 sequences; roughly 17% of them occurred a single time. Of the sample, around 16% is held by the ten largest clones.

The sequenced sample was blood. This clonotype originated in a middle-aged man with Graves' hyperthyroidism. This sequence uses TRBV12-3 or TRBV12-4 and TRBJ2-7, with 12 bases matching TRBD1. The encoded CDR3 is CASSLAPGTGGAEQYF. The base sequence is TGTGCCAGCAGTTTAGCCCCTGGGACAGGGGGCGCGGAGCAGTACTTC.